The clone carrying this TCR beta chain has only one observation. Its antigen is not identified. These data are taken from a study of cytomegalovirus exposure and HLA in healthy donors. In germline, CDR1 is SGHRS, CDR2 YFSETQ. Trimming removed 7 bases from V and 2 bases from J, with 15 bases in between. The CDR3 is 15 amino acids. Study observations and caveats: It was found in a later analysis that first-cohort TCR clusters tended to co-occur in the roughly 120 validation repertoires. Diagnosis of cytomegalovirus status made by the classifier reportedly showed high specificity and sensitivity. Some TCR beta chains (around 160 of them) were listed as cytomegalovirus-associated.

Sequenced by immunoSEQ multiplex PCR; TCRdb stores in-frame clones only, minus some. Of more than 110,000 clones in the sample, approximately 94% were seen once. The sample comprised PBMCs. The sequence came from a man aged 18 to 29 in good health and CMV-seropositive. The chain carries TRBV5-1 and TRBJ2-2, with unresolved D. CDR3 sequence reads: CASADSRVNTGELFF. CDR3 sequence (DNA): TGCGCCAGCGCCGATTCCCGGGTAAACACCGGGGAGCTGTTTTTT. Supplemented by reference TRBV5-1 and TRBJ2-2, the full variable domain reads KAGVTQTPRYLIKTRGQQVTLSCSPISGHRSVSWYQQTPGQGLQFLFEYFSETQRNKGNFPGRFSGRQFSNSRSEMNVSTLELGDSALYLCASADSRVNTGELFFGEGSRLTVL.